This T cell receptor (beta chain) was documented in a study of CXCR3-negative and CXCR3-positive naive CD8 T cells. About the research overall: TRB reads totalled about 135 million, about 1.5 +/- 0.3 million per library.

Study results and limitations: Both naive subsets showed comparably high diversity, and memory CD8+ cells showed much lower diversity. Surface CD5 matched across naive subsets, and TRB CDR3 properties served to infer TCR strength. More hydrophobic TRB CDR3s occurred in CXCR3-positive than in CXCR3-negative naive cells.

The authors gated naive CD8+ T cells as CD45RO-CCR7+CD27+CD95-. On this clonotype: What it recognizes is unknown.

UMI labels and 5' RACE were used to prepare the TRB cDNA libraries. TCRdb reprocessed the 5' RACE reads, keeping one entry per CDR3 protein, no DNA. The table lists 150,000 to 170,000 distinct CDR3 sequences. The CDR3 runs to 14 residues. Germline CDR1 and CDR2: DFQATT and SNEGSKA (reference sequence). This clonotype was sampled from a human donor in good health. Some clones in this sample may be carry-over from other donors' samples. The rearrangement links TRBV20-1 to TRBJ1-2. The sample taken for sequencing was naive CXCR3+ CD8+ T cells from blood. Subset given: CD45RO-CCR7+CD27+CD95- naive CD8+ T cells expressing CXCR3 (TNR3+). The CDR3 sequence: CSARDQSGNYGYTF.